These 18 T cell receptor beta chains were sequenced from one sample in a study of early T cells in non-severe SARS-CoV-2 infection. TCRdb re-called the 5' RACE reads through MiXCR, storing one row per CDR3 protein. This sample has some 71,000 distinct CDR3 sequences, with 10% to 15% found just once. The sequenced material came from whole blood. These receptor sequences come from an adult who was a healthcare worker with PCR-confirmed SARS-CoV-2 infection or an uninfected control (not recorded which).

V gene TRBV4-1 combines with J gene TRBJ1-6; D perhaps matches TRBD1 (5 bases). V was trimmed by 0 bases and J by 14 bases, leaving 11 bases between them. Germline V CDR1 and CDR2: MGHRA, YSYEKL. The CDR3 loop spans 13 amino acids. The CDR3 protein is CASSQEGVRSLHF. CDR3 nucleotides: TGCGCCAGCAGCCAAGAAGGGGTTCGGTCCCTCCACTTT.

The chain couples TRBV7-9 to TRBJ1-5; no firm D call. Germline V gives CDR1 SEHNR, CDR2 FQNEAQ (reference sequence). The CDR3 covers 14 residues. V shed 5 bases and J shed 5 bases, with 13 bases lying between them. CDR3 protein: CASSPGVYDQPQHF. The CDR3 DNA follows: TGTGCCAGCAGCCCTGGGGTCTATGATCAGCCCCAGCATTTT.

This clonotype appeared many times. This chain uses TRBV18 with TRBJ2-3; 12 bases agree with TRBD2. V was pared by 1 base and J by 5 bases, with 7 bases of the junction left unmatched. Germline CDR1 reads KGHSH; CDR2 reads LQKENI. The CDR3 runs to 17 residues. The CDR3: CASSPLPSGRAGDTQYF. The DNA for the CDR3 is TGTGCCAGCTCACCACTACCTAGCGGGAGGGCGGGAGATACGCAGTATTTT.

This clonotype was recorded many times. The rearrangement links TRBV12-3 or TRBV12-4 to TRBJ2-7, with 14 positions matching TRBD2. The CDR3 is 17 amino acids. V trimming: 0 bases; J trimming: 4 bases; junction bases outside the gene matches: 5. This chain's CDR3 is CASSLARTSGRSYEQYF. CDR3 DNA sequence: TGTGCCAGCAGTTTAGCCAGGACTAGCGGGAGGTCATACGAGCAGTACTTC.

This sequence joins TRBV6-1 and TRBJ1-1; 10 positions match TRBD1. J lost 2 bases, V lost 6 bases, and 6 bases had no gene match. Germline V CDR1 and CDR2: MNHNS, SASEGT. The CDR3 loop spans 15 amino acids. The CDR3: CASRNRDRGNTEAFF. CDR3 coding DNA: TGTGCCAGCAGGAACCGGGACAGGGGAAACACTGAAGCTTTCTTT.

The chain links TRBV2 to TRBJ1-1, with a possible D match to TRBD1 (6 bases). V dropped 9 bases and J dropped 1 base, with 21 bases sitting between them. The germline V gene has CDR1 SNHLY and CDR2 FYNNEI. The CDR3 runs to 16 residues. The CDR3: CASSYNRDTQNTEAFF. As DNA, the CDR3 is TGTGCCAGTTCCTATAACCGGGACACACAGAACACTGAAGCTTTCTTT.

This clonotype was seen more than once but under ten times. The rearrangement links TRBV11-1 to TRBJ2-1; D possibly matches TRBD1 or TRBD2 (5 bases each). V was clipped by 5 bases and J by 0 bases, with 14 bases between them. Germline V lookup: CDR1 SGHAT, CDR2 FQDESV (reference sequence). This CDR3 contains 16 residues. CDR3 nucleotide sequence: TGTGCCAGCAGCCCTGGGGGACCTAGCTCCTACAATGAGCAGTTCTTC. This sequence encodes CASSPGGPSSYNEQFF.

The gene calls are TRBV10-3 and TRBJ1-2; TRBD1 aligns across 8 bases. Germline assignment: CDR1 ENHRY and CDR2 SYGVKD. The CDR3 has 12 residues. Losses at the gene ends were 9 bases for V and 6 bases for J; bases not matched to a gene: 6. The CDR3 region is CAITGTGDGYTF. The DNA of the CDR3 is TGTGCCATTACCGGGACAGGTGATGGCTACACCTTC.

This clonotype has only a few counts. The V call is TRBV5-1, the J call TRBJ2-1; 10 bases map to TRBD2. The length of the CDR3 is 17 residues. V was clipped by 4 bases and J by 4 bases; unmatched bases: 11. CDR1 SGHRS and CDR2 YFSETQ come from the germline V gene. CDR3 amino acids: CASSPPAGGLEYNEQFF. CDR3 DNA: TGCGCCAGCAGCCCCCCAGCGGGAGGGCTGGAATACAATGAGCAGTTCTTC.

This clonotype was counted a few times. The V and J genes are TRBV6-1 and TRBJ2-3, with 8 bases matching TRBD2. The V gene's germline CDR1 is MNHNS and CDR2 SASEGT. This CDR3 is built from 14 residues. The V segment lost 10 bases and the J segment 4 bases; nucleotides outside the gene matches: 10. This chain's CDR3 is CATRGLVLADTQYF. CDR3 DNA: TGTGCCACCCGGGGACTAGTCTTGGCAGATACGCAGTATTTT.

This clonotype was counted many times. The chain recombines TRBV29-1 with TRBJ2-1; a possible D gene is TRBD1 (6 bases). The V gene lost 3 bases and the J gene lost 15 bases, with 21 bases spanning the gap. Germline lookup yields CDR1 SQVTM and CDR2 ANQGSEA. CDR3 length equals 13 residues. The CDR3 DNA is TGCAGCGTTGATAGTCCTGGACAGCCCGGTGGGTTCTTC. It encodes CSVDSPGQPGGFF.

This clonotype was found a few times. The gene calls are TRBV29-1 and TRBJ2-3; TRBD1 is a possible D gene (5 bases). V was pared by 5 bases and J by 5 bases, with 11 bases between. Germline CDR1 is SQVTM and CDR2 is ANQGSEA. The length of the CDR3 is 12 residues. The CDR3 protein is CSVRSGQDTQYF. The CDR3 DNA reads as TGCAGCGTTCGTTCAGGACAAGATACGCAGTATTTT.

This clonotype has a handful of counts. V is TRBV29-1 and J is TRBJ1-4; D might be TRBD1 (5 bases). This CDR3 has 13 residues. Trimming left V 5 bases short and J 5 bases short, with 12 bases between. Germline V CDR1 and CDR2: SQVTM, ANQGSEA. The CDR3 region has the DNA TGCAGCGTTACGGGGGGACGAAATGAAAAACTGTTTTTT. It encodes CSVTGGRNEKLFF.

This clonotype has only a few counts. The chain joins TRBV6-2 or TRBV6-3 to TRBJ2-3, with TRBD2 identical over 13 bases. Germline CDR1 reads MNHEY; CDR2 reads SVGEGT. The CDR3 totals 16 residues. The ends lost 6 bases at V and 4 bases at J; junction bases unmatched: 7. The CDR3, as DNA: TGTGCCAGCAGCGCCAGACTAGCGGGAGGCCCAGATACGCAGTATTTT. This encodes CASSARLAGGPDTQYF.

This clonotype was observed at least ten times. This chain connects TRBV5-1 to TRBJ2-3, with a possible D match to TRBD2 (7 bases). The CDR3 loop spans 16 amino acids. CDR1 is SGHRS and CDR2 is YFSETQ in the germline V gene. The germline V and J ends were trimmed by 4 bases and 5 bases, with 20 bases remaining between them. The CDR3, as DNA: TGCGCCAGCAGCGACCATGGCCGGGGGGCTAAAGATACGCAGTATTTT. This encodes CASSDHGRGAKDTQYF. Complete variable domain (other parts from reference TRBV5-1 and TRBJ2-3): KAGVTQTPRYLIKTRGQQVTLSCSPISGHRSVSWYQQTPGQGLQFLFEYFSETQRNKGNFPGRFSGRQFSNSRSEMNVSTLELGDSALYLCASSDHGRGAKDTQYFGPGTRLTVL.

At least ten counts were recorded for this clonotype. This chain links TRBV5-6 with TRBJ2-7, with unresolved D. Germline CDR1 is SGHDT and CDR2 is YYEEEE. The CDR3 is made up of 15 amino acids. V was shortened by 0 bases and J by 2 bases, with 12 bases between the two germline ends. The chain's CDR3 is CASSLVGDTAYEQYF. The CDR3 DNA is TGTGCCAGCAGCTTGGTGGGCGACACAGCCTACGAGCAGTACTTC.

This clonotype has just a few counts. CDR3 sequence reads: CASSSSQGIGETQYF. CDR3 sequence (DNA): TGTGCCAGCAGCTCATCACAGGGAATAGGGGAGACCCAGTACTTC. This sequence joins TRBV7-9 and TRBJ2-5; D perhaps matches TRBD1 (6 bases). Between the trimmed V and J ends, which lost 4 bases and 5 bases, there was a span of 17 bases. CDR1 SEHNR and CDR2 FQNEAQ come from the germline V gene (reference sequence). CDR3 length equals 15 residues.

V gene TRBV20-1 combines with J gene TRBJ1-5; D unclear. The V and J ends lost 4 bases and 4 bases respectively, with 14 bases between them. Germline CDR1 is DFQATT and CDR2 is SNEGSKA (reference sequence). CDR3 size: 14 residues. CDR3 protein: CSANYGGRNQPQHF. As DNA, the CDR3 is TGCAGTGCTAACTACGGAGGAAGGAATCAGCCCCAGCATTTT.